The 11 T cell receptor beta chains in this list originate from one sample, sequenced in a study of tumor and adjacent non-tumor tissue in lung cancer. This sample's RNA came from whole unsorted tissue. Distant lung tissue was collected more than 3 cm away from the tumor edge. The library came from three nested PCR rounds adapted from ARM-PCR protocols. TCRdb reanalysed the multiplex PCR reads using MiXCR and keeps one entry per CDR3 protein. The sample includes approximately 100,000 distinct CDR3 sequences, 62% of them seen just once. The specimen sequenced was distant non-tumor lung tissue. Receptor source: a man in his fifties or sixties with non-small cell lung cancer.

This clonotype was detected a few times. The chain combines TRBV7-9 with TRBJ1-1; D gene unclear. The CDR3 runs 14 residues. The V gene's germline CDR1 is SEHNR and CDR2 FQNEAQ (reference sequence). V was clipped by 1 base and J by 0 bases, with 6 bases between them. The CDR3 is CASSLGRMNTEAFF. Here the CDR3 DNA reads TGTGCCAGCAGCTTAGGACGGATGAACACTGAAGCTTTCTTT.

A note on this clonotype: A much larger clone is a single base away; this may be a read error. V is TRBV6-1 and J is TRBJ1-2; D call uncertain. Germline loops: CDR1 MNHNS, CDR2 SASEGT. CDR3 length equals 14 residues. DNA of the CDR3: TGTGCCAGCAGTGAAGGCAGGAGCTTCTATGGCTACGCCTTC. Protein product: CASSEGRSFYGYAF.

This chain links TRBV4-1 with TRBJ1-5; no clear D. Germline-derived CDR1 and CDR2 are MGHRA and YSYEKL. The CDR3 is 15 residues long. The CDR3 protein is CVSSQDLGSNQPQHF. DNA of the CDR3: TGCGTTAGCAGCCAAGATTTAGGAAGCAATCAGCCCCAGCATTTT.

This chain joins TRBV6-2 or TRBV6-3 and TRBJ2-3, with D possibly matching TRBD2 (5 bases). This CDR3 is 13 amino acids long. Germline CDR1 reads MNHEY; CDR2 reads SVGEGT. The CDR3 DNA follows: TGTGTCGGCAGCCGGACTAGCACAGATACGCAGTATTTT. It yields the protein CVGSRTSTDTQYF.

This clonotype was seen at least ten times. The gene calls are TRBV29-1 and TRBJ2-1; 14 bases fit TRBD2. In germline, CDR1 is SQVTM, CDR2 ANQGSEA. Trimming took 5 bases from V and 9 from J; bases not matched to a gene: 6. This CDR3 is built from 14 residues. In DNA, the CDR3 is TGCAGCGTTATGACTAGCGGGGGGGCCGGTGAGCAGTTCTTC. Residues: CSVMTSGGAGEQFF.

The rearrangement uses TRBV5-1 and TRBJ1-1; D is possibly TRBD1 (5 bases). V was clipped by 0 bases and J by 5 bases, with 11 bases between them. This CDR3 contains 14 residues. Per germline, CDR1 SGHRS and CDR2 YFSETQ. The CDR3: CASSLGQSRTEAFF. As DNA, the CDR3 is TGCGCCAGCAGCTTGGGACAGTCGAGGACTGAAGCTTTCTTT.

A single count supports this clonotype. An end of the junction does not agree with germline; a read error may underlie this. This sequence joins TRBV6-5 and TRBJ2-2, with a tentative D call TRBD2 (5 bases). The V gene's germline CDR1 is MNHEY and CDR2 SVGAGI. The CDR3 sequence is 14 residues long. CDR3 sequence: CASSYSIDTGELFF. CDR3 sequence (DNA): TGTGCCAGCAGTTACTCGATAGACACCGGGGAGCTATTTTTT.

As regards this clonotype: No conserved phenylalanine or tryptophan ends this CDR3, so it is likely a read error. The CDR3 DNA follows: TGTGCCAGCAGCATCGTGGCCCGGCTTGACACTGAAGCTTTCTCT. Amino acids: CASSIVARLDTEAFS. The chain combines TRBV6-5 with TRBJ1-1; D not certain. The CDR3 runs 15 residues. Germline V lookup: CDR1 MNHEY, CDR2 SVGAGI. V was pared by 6 bases and J by 3 bases, with 17 bases between.

The gene calls are TRBV6-5 and TRBJ1-1; D unresolved. The V and J ends lost 7 bases and 0 bases respectively, with 15 bases between them. This CDR3 has 15 residues. Germline values: CDR1 MNHEY, CDR2 SVGAGI. In DNA, the CDR3 is TGTGCCAGCAATCCCTCGGGGATAGTGAACACTGAAGCTTTCTTT. Translation: CASNPSGIVNTEAFF.

The chain employs TRBV29-1 and TRBJ2-5; 7 bases agree with TRBD2. V was clipped by 6 bases and J by 5 bases; unmatched bases: 12. This CDR3 spans 14 amino acids. Germline-derived CDR1 and CDR2 are SQVTM and ANQGSEA. For the CDR3, the DNA is TGCAGCGTCGACATGGCGGGAGTAGTGGAGACCCAGTACTTC. This sequence encodes CSVDMAGVVETQYF.

As regards this clonotype: Germline is not matched at one junction end, which may reflect a read error. The chain carries TRBV6-6 and TRBJ2-1; 12 bases agree with TRBD1. CDR1 is MNHNY, CDR2 SVGAGI, per germline (reference sequence). The length of the CDR3 is 16 residues. Here the CDR3 DNA reads TGTGCCAGCACCTACTCAGGGACAGGGGGCCAGTATGAGAAGTTCTTC. Translated: CASTYSGTGGQYEKFF.